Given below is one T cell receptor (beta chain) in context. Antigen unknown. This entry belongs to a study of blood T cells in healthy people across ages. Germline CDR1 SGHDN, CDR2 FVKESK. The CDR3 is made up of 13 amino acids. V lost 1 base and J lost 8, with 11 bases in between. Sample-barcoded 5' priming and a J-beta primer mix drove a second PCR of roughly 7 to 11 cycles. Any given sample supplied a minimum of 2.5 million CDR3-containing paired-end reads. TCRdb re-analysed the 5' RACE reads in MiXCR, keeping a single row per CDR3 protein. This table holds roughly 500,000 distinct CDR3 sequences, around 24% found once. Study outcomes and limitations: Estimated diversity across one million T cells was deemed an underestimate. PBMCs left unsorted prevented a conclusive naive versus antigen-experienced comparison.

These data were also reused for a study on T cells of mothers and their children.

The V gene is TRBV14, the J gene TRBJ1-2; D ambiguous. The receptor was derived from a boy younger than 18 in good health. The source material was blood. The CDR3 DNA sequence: TGTGCCAGCAGCCAAGTAGTGGTTGGCGGCTACACCTTC. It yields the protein CASSQVVVGGYTF.